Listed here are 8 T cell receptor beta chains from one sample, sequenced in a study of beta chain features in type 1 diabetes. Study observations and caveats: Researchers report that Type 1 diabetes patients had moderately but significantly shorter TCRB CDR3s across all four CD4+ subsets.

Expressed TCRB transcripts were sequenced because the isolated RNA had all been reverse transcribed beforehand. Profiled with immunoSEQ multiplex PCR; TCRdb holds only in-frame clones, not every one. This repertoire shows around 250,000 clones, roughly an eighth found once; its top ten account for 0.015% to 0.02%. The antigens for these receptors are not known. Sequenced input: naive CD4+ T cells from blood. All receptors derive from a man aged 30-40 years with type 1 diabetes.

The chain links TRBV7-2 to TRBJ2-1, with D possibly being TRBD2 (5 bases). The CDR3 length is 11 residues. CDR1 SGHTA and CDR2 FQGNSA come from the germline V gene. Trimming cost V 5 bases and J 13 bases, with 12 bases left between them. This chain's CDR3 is CASSLRSDQFF. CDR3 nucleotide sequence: TGTGCCAGCAGCCTCCGTAGCGATCAGTTCTTC.

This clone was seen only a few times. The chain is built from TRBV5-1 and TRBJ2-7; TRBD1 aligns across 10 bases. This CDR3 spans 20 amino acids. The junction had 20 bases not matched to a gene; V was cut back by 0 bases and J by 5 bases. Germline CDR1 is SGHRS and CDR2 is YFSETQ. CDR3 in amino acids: CASSLDGRTGGEFGRDEQYF. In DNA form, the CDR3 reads TGCGCCAGCAGCTTGGATGGACGGACAGGGGGTGAATTTGGTAGAGACGAGCAGTACTTC.

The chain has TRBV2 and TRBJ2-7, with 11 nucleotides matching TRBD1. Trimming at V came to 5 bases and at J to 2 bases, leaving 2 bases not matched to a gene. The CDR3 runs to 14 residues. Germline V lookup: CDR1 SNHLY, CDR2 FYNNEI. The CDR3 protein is CASSRGQGAYEQYF. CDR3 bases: TGTGCCAGCAGTAGGGGACAGGGGGCCTACGAGCAGTACTTC.

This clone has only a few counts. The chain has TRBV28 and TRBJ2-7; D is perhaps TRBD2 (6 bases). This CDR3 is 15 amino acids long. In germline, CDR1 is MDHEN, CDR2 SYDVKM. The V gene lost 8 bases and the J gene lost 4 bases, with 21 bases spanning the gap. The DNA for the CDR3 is TGTGCCAGCTCCCCTATTCGGGGGAGTTGGTACGAGCAGTACTTC. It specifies CASSPIRGSWYEQYF.

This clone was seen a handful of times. The CDR3 region has the DNA TGCGCCAGCAGCCAGGCCCTGATTACAGATACGCAGTATTTT. Translated: CASSQALITDTQYF. The chain is built from TRBV4-1 and TRBJ2-3; D gene uncertain. CDR3 length: 14 amino acids. Germline CDR1 MGHRA, CDR2 YSYEKL. V was clipped by 3 bases and J by 3 bases, with 10 bases between them.

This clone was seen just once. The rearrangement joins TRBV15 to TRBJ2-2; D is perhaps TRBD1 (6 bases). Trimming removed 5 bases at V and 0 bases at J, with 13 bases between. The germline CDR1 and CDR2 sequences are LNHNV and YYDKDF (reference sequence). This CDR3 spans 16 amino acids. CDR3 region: CATSLLGAPNTGELFF. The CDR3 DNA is TGTGCCACCAGCCTACTGGGGGCTCCGAACACCGGGGAGCTGTTTTTT.

The chain's CDR3 is CSVEVPGLSDGYTF. For the CDR3, the DNA is TGCAGCGTTGAGGTGCCGGGGTTAAGTGATGGCTACACCTTC. V is TRBV29-1 and J is TRBJ1-2, with D hard to call. V lost 3 bases and J lost 6, with 17 bases in between. There are 14 residues in the CDR3. Germline assignment: CDR1 SQVTM and CDR2 ANQGSEA.

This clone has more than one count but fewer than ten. The CDR3 coding sequence is TGTGCCAGCTGCTGGACAGGGGACACCGGGGAGCTGTTTTTT. Translating it yields CASCWTGDTGELFF. V is TRBV2 and J is TRBJ2-2; 9 bases are a match to TRBD1. V lost 8 bases and J lost 3; bases outside the gene matches: 4. Germline assignment: CDR1 SNHLY and CDR2 FYNNEI. This CDR3 region has 14 residues. Looking up the rest from reference TRBV2 and TRBJ2-2 gives the full variable domain: EPEVTQTPSHQVTQMGQEVILRCVPISNHLYFYWYRQILGQKVEFLVSFYNNEISEKSEIFDDQFSVERPDGSNFTLKIRSTKLEDSAMYFCASCWTGDTGELFFGEGSRLTVL.